A selection of T cell receptor beta chains follows, all from one sample in a study of response to subunit inactivated influenza vaccine. A single record per CDR3 protein comes from TCRdb applying MiXCR to the RT-PCR reads. Among approximately 700,000 distinct CDR3 sequences listed, around 14% were seen once. The material sequenced was PBMCs from blood, taken less than 15 days before vaccination. The receptor source for this set is a man aged 50-59 years who received an inactivated influenza vaccine. CDR3s include the opening cysteine and the closing phenylalanine or tryptophan. The order of the fields is V gene, clone size, D gene, J gene, CDR3 DNA, CDR3 protein. A D gene is named only where the DNA matches it firmly. Clone sizes are given selectively: once, few, many, or a class where the clone is expanded.

TRBV20-1,many,TRBD1,TRBJ1-1,TGCAGTGCCGACAGGGCGATTTCGAGGGGTGAAGCTTTCTTT,CSADRAISRGEAFF
TRBV20-1,NA,NA,TRBJ2-7,TGCAGTGCTAGGTCAGACCTCTGGGGCAGAGAGCAGTACTTC,CSARSDLWGREQYF
TRBV5-5,few,TRBD1,TRBJ2-7,TGTGCCAGCAGCCAACAGGGGTTGGGATCCTACGAGCAGTACTTC,CASSQQGLGSYEQYF
TRBV20-1,few,NA,TRBJ1-2,TGCAGTGCTCGACCCGCGGGGGGTGAATCCTATGGCTACACCTTC,CSARPAGGESYGYTF
TRBV4-3,few,NA,TRBJ1-2,TGCGCCAGCAGCCAAGACGAGGGGAGAGATGATGGCTACACCTTC,CASSQDEGRDDGYTF
TRBV20-1,few,TRBD1,TRBJ2-7,TGCAGTGCTAGTTCCTGGCGTTTGCGGGACAGGGTCCCCGAGCAGTACTTC,CSASSWRLRDRVPEQYF
TRBV12-3/TRBV12-4,many,NA,TRBJ1-2,TGTGCCAGCAGCTCGGGACCGGACTATGGCTACACCTTC,CASSSGPDYGYTF
TRBV6-2/TRBV6-3,NA,NA,TRBJ1-2,TGTGCCAGCAGTCCCGGGCCACTGGAAGGCTACACCTTC,CASSPGPLEGYTF
TRBV2,few,NA,TRBJ1-1,TGTGCCAGCAGTGAATACGTCCCCCGTAAGACTGAAGCTTTCTTT,CASSEYVPRKTEAFF
TRBV6-5,NA,NA,TRBJ2-2,TGTGCCAGCAGTTACCCGGTCGGGGAGCTGTTTTTT,CASSYPVGELFF
TRBV5-1,few,TRBD1,TRBJ1-1,TGCGCCAGCAGCCGGGACAGTTTCCCCTTT,CASSRDSFPF
TRBV12-3/TRBV12-4,NA,NA,TRBJ2-1,TGTGCCAGCAGTTTAAGAATAGCCCATGAGCAGTTCTTC,CASSLRIAHEQFF
TRBV2,NA,TRBD1,TRBJ2-7,TGTGCCATCAGTCCCCTAGATTTTAGACAGGGACCTCCCTACGAGCAGTACTTC,CAISPLDFRQGPPYEQYF
TRBV7-9,NA,NA,TRBJ1-2,TGTGCCAGCAGCTCGGCAGCTTTCTATGGCTACACCTTC,CASSSAAFYGYTF
TRBV12-3/TRBV12-4,few,TRBD2,TRBJ2-7,TGTGCCAGCACCCTTGACGGGAGGGCCTCCGAGCAGTACTTC,CASTLDGRASEQYF
TRBV12-5,few,TRBD2,TRBJ2-1,TGTGCTAGTGGTTTGGGGGGACTAGCGGACCGCAATGAGCAGTTCTTC,CASGLGGLADRNEQFF
TRBV7-8,NA,NA,TRBJ2-7,TGTGCCAGCAGCTACAGAGTTTTAACCTACGAGCAGTACTTC,CASSYRVLTYEQYF
TRBV6-4,many,TRBD1,TRBJ1-1,TGTGCCAGCAGAGGACAGGGAGGCACTGAAGCTTTCTTT,CASRGQGGTEAFF
TRBV11-2,NA,NA,TRBJ2-7,TGTGCCAGCAGCTCTGGGGGCGAGGGGGAGCAGTACTTC,CASSSGGEGEQYF
TRBV5-1,NA,TRBD1,TRBJ1-1,TGCGCCAGCAGTCTTACCCCGACAGGGGGCCTTGAAGCTTTCTTT,CASSLTPTGGLEAFF
TRBV24-1,NA,NA,TRBJ2-7,TGTGCCACCAGTGACTCTACTACTCCCCACTACGAGCAGTACTTC,CATSDSTTPHYEQYF
TRBV5-6,few,NA,TRBJ2-5,TGTGCCAGCAGTCCGGGGACCTTCGCCCGGGAGACCCAGTACTTC,CASSPGTFARETQYF